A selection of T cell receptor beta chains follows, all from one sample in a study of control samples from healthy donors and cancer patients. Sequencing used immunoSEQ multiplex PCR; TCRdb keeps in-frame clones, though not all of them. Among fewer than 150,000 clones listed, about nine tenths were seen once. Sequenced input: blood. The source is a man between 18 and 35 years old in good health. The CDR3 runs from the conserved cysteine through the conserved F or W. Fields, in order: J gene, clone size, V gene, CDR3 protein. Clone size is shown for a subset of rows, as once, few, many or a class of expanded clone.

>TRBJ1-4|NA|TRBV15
CATSREGGKEKLFF
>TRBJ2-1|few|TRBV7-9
CASSLGALAGDSEQFF
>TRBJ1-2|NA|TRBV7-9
CASSDTGVYSGYTF
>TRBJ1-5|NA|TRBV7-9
CASSPQQGSNQPQHF
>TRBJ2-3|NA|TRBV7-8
CASSLVRADTQYF
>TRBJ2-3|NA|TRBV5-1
CASSQTTGFTDTQYF
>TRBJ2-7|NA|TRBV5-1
CASSLERGKNYEQYF
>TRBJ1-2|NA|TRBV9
CASSVGGGGYTF
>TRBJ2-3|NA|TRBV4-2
CASSQEMSDTQYF
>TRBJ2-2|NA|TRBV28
CASQDRGVTGELFF
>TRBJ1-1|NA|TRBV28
CASKGATVTEAFF
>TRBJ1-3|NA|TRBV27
CASSIQGAPGNTIYF
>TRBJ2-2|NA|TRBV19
CASSINGTRGTRGSTGELFF
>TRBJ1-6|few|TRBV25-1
CASKGEQSNSPLHF
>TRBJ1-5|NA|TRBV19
CASSTGVFQPQHF
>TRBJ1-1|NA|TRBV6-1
CASSEGAGAGAFF
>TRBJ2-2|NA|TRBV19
CASSGWDGGGRELFF
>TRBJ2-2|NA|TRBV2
CASRGQELGAGELFF
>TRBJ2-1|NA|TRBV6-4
CASVPQGSGGNEQFF
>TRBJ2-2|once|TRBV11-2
CASSPTWGRQGNPGELFF
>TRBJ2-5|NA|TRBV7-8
CASSFSGTSGEYKETQYF
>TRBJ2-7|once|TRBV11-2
CASSSKGGEAWDGPLGTYEQYF
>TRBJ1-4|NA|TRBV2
CASIRDSTNEKLFF
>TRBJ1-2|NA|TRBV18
CASSPLGTGQITF
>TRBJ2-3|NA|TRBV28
CASIISGGTPNTQYF
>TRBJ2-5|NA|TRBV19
CASSIQYYGETQYF
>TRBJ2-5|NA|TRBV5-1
CASSLGQNRRETQYF
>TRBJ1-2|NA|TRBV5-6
CASSLVAGQNYGYTF
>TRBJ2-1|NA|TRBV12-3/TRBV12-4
CASSPRDYHEQFF
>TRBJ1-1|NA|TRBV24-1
CATSDGQGINTEAFF
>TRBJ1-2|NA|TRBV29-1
CSVATGANYGYTF
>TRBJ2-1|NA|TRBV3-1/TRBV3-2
CASSQGRGGGNNEQFF